Sequencing of this T cell receptor (beta chain) was carried out in a study of technical replicates of blood from a few donors. TCRdb keeps only in-frame clones here, not all; method: immunoSEQ multiplex PCR. The sample holds tens of thousands of clones, around 85% seen once. CDR3 size: 15 residues. Germline V lookup: CDR1 SGHNT, CDR2 YYREEE (reference sequence). V lost 4 bases and J 5 bases, leaving 13 bases between the germline ends. This chain joins TRBV5-4 and TRBJ1-6; D is possibly TRBD1 (6 bases). This sequence was found in a human donor in good health. Some clones in this sample may be carry-over from other donors' samples. The sequencing sample was made of PBMCs. The CDR3 sequence: CASSPREGDNSPLHF. For the CDR3, the DNA is TGTGCCAGCAGCCCCAGGGAGGGGGATAATTCACCCCTCCACTTT.